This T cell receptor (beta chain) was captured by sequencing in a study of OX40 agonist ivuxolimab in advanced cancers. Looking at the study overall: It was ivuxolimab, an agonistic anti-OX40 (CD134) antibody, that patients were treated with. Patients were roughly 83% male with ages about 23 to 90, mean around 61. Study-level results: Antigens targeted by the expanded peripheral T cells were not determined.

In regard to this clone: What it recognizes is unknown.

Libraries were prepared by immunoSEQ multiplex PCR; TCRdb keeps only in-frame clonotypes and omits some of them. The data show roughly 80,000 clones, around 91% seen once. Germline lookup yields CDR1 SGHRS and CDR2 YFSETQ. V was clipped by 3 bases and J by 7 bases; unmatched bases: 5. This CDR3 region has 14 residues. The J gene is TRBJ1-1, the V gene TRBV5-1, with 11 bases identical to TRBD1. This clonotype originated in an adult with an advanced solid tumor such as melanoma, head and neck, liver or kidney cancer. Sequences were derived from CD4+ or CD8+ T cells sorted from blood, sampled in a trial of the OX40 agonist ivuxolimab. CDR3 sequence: CASSSGQGVDEAFF. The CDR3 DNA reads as TGCGCCAGCAGCTCGGGACAGGGGGTAGATGAAGCTTTCTTT.